This TCR beta chain was documented in a study of T cells in pancreatic ductal adenocarcinoma. Notes on the study in general: Blood had more productive templates and roughly 8-fold more unique clonotypes than tumor.

Germline V gene data show CDR1 as SGHRS and CDR2 as YFSETQ. Trimming cost V 2 bases and J 6 bases; bases outside gene matches: 7. CDR3 length: 15 residues. Assay used: immunoSEQ multiplex PCR; TCRdb lists only in-frame clones, some missing. The sample contains around 100,000 clones, roughly 96% of which appear only once. Selected pancreatic ductal adenocarcinoma patients had undergone surgery without neoadjuvant therapy. Remarks on this clone: What it binds is not known.

The TCR originated in a human donor with pancreatic ductal adenocarcinoma. The chain recombines TRBV5-1 with TRBJ2-2; TRBD1 agrees at 7 bases. The sequencing sample was made of PBMCs. The CDR3 loop reads CASSLTGVSSGELFF. The CDR3 coding sequence is TGCGCCAGCAGCTTAACAGGGGTTTCGTCCGGGGAGCTGTTTTTT. The full variable domain, completed using reference TRBV5-1 and TRBJ2-2, is KAGVTQTPRYLIKTRGQQVTLSCSPISGHRSVSWYQQTPGQGLQFLFEYFSETQRNKGNFPGRFSGRQFSNSRSEMNVSTLELGDSALYLCASSLTGVSSGELFFGEGSRLTVL.